Shown below are 18 T cell receptor beta chains from a single sample sequenced in a study of T cell clonotyping in hematopoietic cell transplantation. Here immunoSEQ multiplex PCR was the method, and the copy in TCRdb shows in-frame clones only, minus some. The sample lists roughly 800 clones; 58% were seen once. The sequenced sample was peripheral blood mononuclear cells, obtained 30 days after allogeneic stem cell transplant. The receptors come from a male patient aged 60-70 years who had an allogeneic stem cell transplant, so the T cells may come from the graft donor. Some clones in this sample may be carry-over from other donors' samples.

The rearrangement joins TRBV5-1 to TRBJ2-1, with 7 bases matching TRBD2. Trimming at V came to 0 bases and at J to 1 base, leaving 4 bases not matched to a gene. Germline CDR1 reads SGHRS; CDR2 reads YFSETQ. The CDR3 is 16 amino acids. CDR3: CASSLVSGASYNEQFF. CDR3 nucleotide sequence: TGCGCCAGCAGCTTGGTCAGCGGGGCGTCCTACAATGAGCAGTTCTTC. The full variable domain, its missing parts supplied by reference TRBV5-1 and TRBJ2-1, is KAGVTQTPRYLIKTRGQQVTLSCSPISGHRSVSWYQQTPGQGLQFLFEYFSETQRNKGNFPGRFSGRQFSNSRSEMNVSTLELGDSALYLCASSLVSGASYNEQFFGPGTRLTVL.

The V and J genes are TRBV18 and TRBJ2-7, with D hard to call. Germline V CDR1 and CDR2: KGHSH, LQKENI. Between the trimmed V and J ends, which lost 1 base and 2 bases, there was a span of 9 bases. The CDR3 is 14 amino acids. The DNA of the CDR3 is TGTGCCAGCTCACCACGAGGTTTCCCCTACGAGCAGTACTTC. Protein sequence: CASSPRGFPYEQYF.

The table lists this clone with a count of one. The chain combines TRBV28 with TRBJ1-4; 7 bases align to TRBD1. Germline V lookup: CDR1 MDHEN, CDR2 SYDVKM. The CDR3 spans 17 residues. Germline trimming cut 2 bases from V and 7 bases from J; bases unmatched to any gene: 13. The CDR3 region is CASSLTTPGGPTEKLFF. The DNA of the CDR3 is TGTGCCAGCAGTTTAACAACCCCAGGGGGACCGACTGAAAAACTGTTTTTT.

The chain combines TRBV5-6 with TRBJ2-7; the match to TRBD1 covers 9 bases. Germline V gives CDR1 SGHDT, CDR2 YYEEEE. The CDR3 contains 15 residues. The junction had 8 bases not matched to a gene; V was cut back by 3 bases and J by 4 bases. The CDR3 DNA follows: TGTGCCAGCAGCTCGGGGACAGGGATCTTGTACGAGCAGTACTTC. Amino acids: CASSSGTGILYEQYF.

In regard to this clone: The junction and the germline gene differ at one end; a read error may be behind it. The gene calls are TRBV10-3 and TRBJ2-1, with 11 bases fitting TRBD1. There are 13 residues in the CDR3. Germline CDR1 reads ENHRY; CDR2 reads SYGVKD. The CDR3 DNA reads TGTGCCATCCGGACAGGGGGCTACGATGAGCAGTTCTTC. Translating gives CAIRTGGYDEQFF.

The rearrangement uses TRBV5-1 and TRBJ1-1, with D unresolved. This CDR3 has 13 residues. The germline V gene encodes CDR1 SGHRS and CDR2 YFSETQ. V lost 0 bases to trimming and J lost 1 base, with 4 bases between them. The CDR3 DNA reads TGCGCCAGCAGCTTGGGGGGGAACACTGAAGCTTTCTTT. This encodes CASSLGGNTEAFF.

The chain joins TRBV9 to TRBJ2-1; TRBD1 matches at 8 bases. Germline CDR1 SGDLS, CDR2 YYNGEE. V was pared by 1 base and J by 9 bases, with 6 bases of the junction left unmatched. The length of the CDR3 is 14 residues. The CDR3 here is CASSVLTGAGEQFF. The CDR3, as DNA: TGTGCCAGCAGCGTACTGACAGGGGCGGGTGAGCAGTTCTTC. Variable domain in full (rest from reference TRBV9 and TRBJ2-1): DSGVTQTPKHLITATGQRVTLRCSPRSGDLSVYWYQQSLDQGLQFLIQYYNGEERAKGNILERFSAQQFPDLHSELNLSSLELGDSALYFCASSVLTGAGEQFFGPGTRLTVL.

This chain connects TRBV19 to TRBJ1-1; no firm D call. Germline V gene sequence: CDR1 LNHDA, CDR2 SQIVND (reference sequence). Between the trimmed V and J ends, which lost 1 base and 3 bases, there was a span of 3 bases. The CDR3 is 12 amino acids. This CDR3 reads CASSIGYTEAFF. For the CDR3, the DNA is TGTGCCAGTAGTATAGGATACACTGAAGCTTTCTTT.

This clone was seen only a few times. The CDR3 DNA reads TGTGCCAGCAGCTGGACTAGCGGGTACACAGATACGCAGTATTTT. It specifies CASSWTSGYTDTQYF. The chain links TRBV11-2 to TRBJ2-3; 11 nucleotides agree with TRBD2. Germline CDR1 and CDR2: SGHAT and FQNNGV. V lost 4 bases and J lost 2; bases outside the gene matches: 2. The CDR3 has 15 residues.

The chain links TRBV2 to TRBJ2-7, with D unresolved. The V gene lost 7 bases and the J gene lost 0 bases, with 10 bases spanning the gap. Germline V gene sequence: CDR1 SNHLY, CDR2 FYNNEI. The CDR3 consists of 13 residues. The CDR3 region has the DNA TGTGCCAGCACTAAGGGCTTCTCCTACGAGCAGTACTTC. Translated: CASTKGFSYEQYF.

The CDR3 here is CASSFGTGSVFSEKLFF. As DNA, the CDR3 is TGCGCCAGCAGCTTTGGGACAGGGTCTGTCTTTTCGGAAAAACTGTTTTTT. This chain links TRBV5-1 with TRBJ1-4; 9 bases match TRBD1. J was trimmed by 8 bases and V by 2 bases; bases with no gene match: 13. Germline V gene sequence: CDR1 SGHRS, CDR2 YFSETQ. This CDR3 has 17 residues.

The chain uses TRBV2 and TRBJ1-6, with D maybe TRBD1 (6 bases). The ends were cut back, 3 bases at V and 11 bases at J, with 14 bases in the middle. CDR3 length equals 14 residues. Germline loops: CDR1 SNHLY, CDR2 FYNNEI. The chain's CDR3 is CASSDIGQPPPLHF. DNA of the CDR3: TGTGCCAGCAGTGATATCGGACAGCCCCCACCCCTCCACTTT.

This chain uses TRBV18 with TRBJ2-3, with no clear D. The CDR3 covers 13 residues. Between the trimmed V and J ends, which lost 3 bases and 5 bases, there was a span of 9 bases. Per the germline V gene, CDR1 is KGHSH and CDR2 is LQKENI. Here the CDR3 DNA reads TGTGCCAGCTCACCGGGGTGGGTAGATACGCAGTATTTT. Encoded protein: CASSPGWVDTQYF.

The chain joins TRBV19 to TRBJ2-7; D not certain. V lost 5 bases to trimming and J lost 0 bases, with 11 bases between them. This CDR3 region has 14 residues. CDR1 LNHDA and CDR2 SQIVND come from the germline V gene (reference sequence). The CDR3 region has the DNA TGTGCCAGTAGTTCCCTAATCTTCTCCTACGAGCAGTACTTC. This encodes CASSSLIFSYEQYF. Full variable domain (missing parts from reference TRBV19 and TRBJ2-7): DGGITQSPKYLFRKEGQNVTLSCEQNLNHDAMYWYRQDPGQGLRLIYYSQIVNDFQKGDIAEGYSVSREKKESFPLTVTSAQKNPTAFYLCASSSLIFSYEQYFGPGTRLTVT.

The sample holds a few counts of this clone. The chain employs TRBV7-2 and TRBJ1-2; 8 positions agree with TRBD1. Germline V CDR1 and CDR2: SGHTA, FQGNSA. J gave up 0 bases and V 4 bases, and 4 bases lay outside the gene matches. CDR3 length: 15 amino acids. CDR3 sequence (DNA): TGTGCCAGCAGCTCACCGGGACAGGCTAACTATGGCTACACCTTC. It specifies CASSSPGQANYGYTF.

By share of the sample, this clone is large. This chain links TRBV7-9 with TRBJ2-7; 7 bases are a match to TRBD1. Unmatched junction bases numbered 13, after V lost 5 bases and J lost 6 bases. The germline V gene encodes CDR1 SEHNR and CDR2 FQNEAQ (reference sequence). The CDR3 sequence is 15 residues long. The chain's CDR3 is CASSGQKTGRVEQYF. In DNA, the CDR3 is TGTGCCAGCAGCGGACAGAAGACAGGGCGGGTCGAGCAGTACTTC.

The CDR3 here is CASSQQGLETGELFF. CDR3 DNA sequence: TGCGCCAGCAGCCAACAGGGACTCGAGACCGGGGAGCTGTTTTTT. The V gene is TRBV4-1, the J gene TRBJ2-2, with a tentative D call TRBD2 (6 bases). The V gene's germline CDR1 is MGHRA and CDR2 YSYEKL. Trimming cost V 2 bases and J 5 bases, with 12 bases left between them. This CDR3 is 15 amino acids long.

The V call is TRBV19, the J call TRBJ1-5; TRBD1 agrees at 7 bases. The germline gives CDR1 LNHDA, CDR2 SQIVND (reference sequence). The trim removed 4 bases at V and 2 bases at J, leaving 14 bases unmatched. The CDR3 is 18 residues long. The CDR3, as DNA: TGTGCCAGTAGTAGCGGTAAGGGACAGATCTCCGGCAATCAGCCCCAGCATTTT. Translating gives CASSSGKGQISGNQPQHF.